The 17 T cell receptor beta chains given below trace back to one sample, sequenced in a study of cytomegalovirus exposure and HLA in healthy donors. 13 Jbeta primers and 60 Vbeta primers were used for the PCR. Clones were read by immunoSEQ multiplex PCR, and TCRdb kept only the in-frame ones, dropping some. The data hold 150,000 to 200,000 clones, with over 70% observed a single time. Sequenced input: PBMCs. Source of these receptors: a woman aged 18-29 years in good health and CMV-seropositive.

This clone was observed once. In the same sample, other DNA sequences code for this CDR3. The CDR3: CASSQLAGGQETQYF. The CDR3 DNA sequence: TGCGCCAGCAGCCAATTAGCGGGGGGGCAGGAGACCCAGTACTTC. This chain links TRBV4-1 with TRBJ2-5; 11 bases are shared with TRBD2. CDR3 length equals 15 residues. Trimming at V came to 2 bases and at J to 5 bases, leaving 4 bases not matched to a gene. Germline V gives CDR1 MGHRA, CDR2 YSYEKL.

This clone came up once. V and J are TRBV6-6 and TRBJ2-3, with TRBD2 matching over 9 bases. Germline CDR1 reads MNHNY; CDR2 reads SVGAGI (reference sequence). Unmatched junction bases numbered 1, after V lost 2 bases and J lost 1 base. The CDR3 runs to 15 residues. CDR3 nucleotides: TGTGCCAGCAGTTACCCTAGCGGGGGCACAGATACGCAGTATTTT. Its protein product is CASSYPSGGTDTQYF.

This clone was seen a single time. The V and J genes are TRBV6-1 and TRBJ2-5, with a weak D call TRBD1 (5 bases). CDR1 MNHNS and CDR2 SASEGT come from the germline V gene. V was pared by 7 bases and J by 5 bases, with 14 bases between. The CDR3 is 13 residues long. This chain's CDR3 is CASISGAEETQYF. The CDR3 nucleotides are TGTGCCAGCATCAGTGGGGCGGAGGAGACCCAGTACTTC.

This clone was picked up a small number of times. The V and J genes are TRBV5-5 and TRBJ2-1; 9 bases fit TRBD1. The CDR3 loop spans 15 amino acids. CDR1 is SGHKS, CDR2 YYEKEE, per germline (reference sequence). The V and J ends lost 4 bases and 6 bases, in that order; junction bases with no gene match: 8. The CDR3: CASSPGGTGFNEQFF. The CDR3 nucleotides read TGTGCCAGCAGCCCCGGCGGGACAGGGTTCAATGAGCAGTTCTTC.

The V call is TRBV19, the J call TRBJ1-1, with TRBD1 identical over 8 bases. Germline CDR1 LNHDA, CDR2 SQIVND (reference sequence). V trimming: 5 bases; J trimming: 7 bases; junction bases outside the gene matches: 15. The CDR3 is 16 amino acids. The CDR3, as DNA: TGTGCCAGTAGTTTGGACAGGGAGCTTTGGAGCGGTGAAGCTTTCTTT. Its protein product is CASSLDRELWSGEAFF.

This clone was picked up a small number of times. The chain combines TRBV7-3 with TRBJ2-1, with TRBD2 matching over 14 bases. The V segment lost 5 bases and the J segment 8 bases; nucleotides outside the gene matches: 2. Germline loops: CDR1 SGHTA, CDR2 FQGTGA. This CDR3 is 14 amino acids long. As DNA, the CDR3 is TGTGCCAGCAGCGAGACTAGCGGGGGGGATGAGCAGTTCTTC. This encodes CASSETSGGDEQFF.

The chain is built from TRBV19 and TRBJ2-1; D might be TRBD2 (6 bases). The germline gives CDR1 LNHDA, CDR2 SQIVND (reference sequence). The CDR3 loop spans 14 amino acids. V was shortened by 7 bases and J by 4 bases, with 14 bases between the two germline ends. The DNA of the CDR3 is TGTGCCAGTATTTTAGGTAGCGGATACAATGAGCAGTTCTTC. It encodes CASILGSGYNEQFF.

This clone has more than one count but fewer than ten. The chain links TRBV29-1 to TRBJ2-7; D is possibly TRBD2 (5 bases). The V and J ends lost 6 bases and 7 bases respectively, with 13 bases between them. This CDR3 is built from 11 residues. The germline V gene has CDR1 SQVTM and CDR2 ANQGSEA. The CDR3 nucleotides read TGCAGCGTGACGATCCGGGGAGAGCAGTACTTC. Its protein product is CSVTIRGEQYF.

V is TRBV9 and J is TRBJ2-1, with D maybe TRBD2 (5 bases). With 3 bases removed from V and 0 bases from J, the gap between germline ends came to 10 bases. The CDR3 consists of 15 residues. Germline values: CDR1 SGDLS, CDR2 YYNGEE. The CDR3 DNA sequence: TGTGCCAGCAGCGAGGACTGGAGCTCCTACAATGAGCAGTTCTTC. Residues: CASSEDWSSYNEQFF.

The rearrangement joins TRBV4-1 to TRBJ2-7; 9 bases match TRBD1. The junction had 2 bases not matched to a gene; V was cut back by 3 bases and J by 2 bases. Germline CDR1 is MGHRA and CDR2 is YSYEKL. The length of the CDR3 is 14 residues. CDR3 nucleotides: TGCGCCAGCAGCCAGAGGACAGGGGCCTACGAGCAGTACGTC. As protein: CASSQRTGAYEQYV.

The rearrangement uses TRBV4-1 and TRBJ2-1; weak D call: TRBD1 (6 bases). CDR3 size: 17 residues. The germline gives CDR1 MGHRA, CDR2 YSYEKL. Trimming took 1 base from V and 8 from J, leaving 21 bases between them. CDR3 nucleotides: TGCGCCAGCAGCCAAGGGTTGCTGGGGGACAAATCCCATGAGCAGTTCTTC. Protein product: CASSQGLLGDKSHEQFF.

J is TRBJ1-4 and V is TRBV5-6; TRBD1 might be the D (5 bases). Germline-derived CDR1 and CDR2 are SGHDT and YYEEEE. The CDR3 length is 15 residues. With 1 base removed from V and 1 base from J, the gap between germline ends came to 8 bases. The CDR3 protein is CASSLSGGTNEKLFF. In DNA form, the CDR3 reads TGTGCCAGCAGCTTGTCCGGGGGAACTAATGAAAAACTGTTTTTT. The variable domain in full, completed from reference TRBV5-6 and TRBJ1-4, reads DAGVTQSPTHLIKTRGQQVTLRCSPKSGHDTVSWYQQALGQGPQFIFQYYEEEERQRGNFPDRFSGHQFPNYSSELNVNALLLGDSALYLCASSLSGGTNEKLFFGSGTQLSVL.

The rearrangement joins TRBV27 to TRBJ1-4, with TRBD1 as a possible D gene (6 bases). The CDR3 is 16 amino acids. V was trimmed by 6 bases and J by 3 bases, leaving 17 bases between them. Germline V lookup: CDR1 MNHEY, CDR2 SMNVEV (reference sequence). Here the CDR3 reads CASRSLLRGSNEKLFF. For the CDR3, the DNA is TGTGCCAGCAGATCCTTACTCAGGGGCTCTAATGAAAAACTGTTTTTT.

The gene calls are TRBV6-1 and TRBJ2-7; D unresolved. The germline V gene has CDR1 MNHNS and CDR2 SASEGT. Trimming stripped 0 bases from V and 6 bases from J, with 9 bases between. The CDR3 totals 13 residues. The DNA of the CDR3 is TGTGCCAGCAGTGAAGCGACTTATCGCGAGCAGTACTTC. Translated: CASSEATYREQYF.

This clone was seen once. The chain uses TRBV4-1 and TRBJ2-4, with 8 bases identical to TRBD2. Germline CDR1 reads MGHRA; CDR2 reads YSYEKL. The CDR3 totals 17 residues. The V segment lost 4 bases and the J segment 0 bases; nucleotides outside the gene matches: 8. The DNA of the CDR3 is TGCGCCAGCAGCCGGCTAGCGGGCGATCTAGCCAAAAACATTCAGTACTTC. Translation: CASSRLAGDLAKNIQYF.

Of note for this clone: Other DNA variants within this sample encode the same CDR3. V gene TRBV25-1 combines with J gene TRBJ1-3, with D perhaps TRBD1 (6 bases). Trimming stripped 8 bases from V and 4 bases from J, with 15 bases between. The V gene's germline CDR1 is MGHDK and CDR2 SYGVNS. This CDR3 contains 14 residues. Here the CDR3 DNA reads TGTGCCAGCTCGCCCACAGGGTACGGAAACACCATATATTTT. Translated, it gives CASSPTGYGNTIYF.

Comment on this clone: Other nucleotide sequences from this sample produce the same CDR3. CDR3 bases: TGTGCCAGCAGTTTACAGGTTAACTATGGCTACACCTTC. Its protein product is CASSLQVNYGYTF. The chain uses TRBV27 and TRBJ1-2; D call uncertain. The CDR3 has 13 amino acids. Trimming took off 2 bases at V and 1 base at J, with 5 bases between the two ends. Per germline, CDR1 MNHEY and CDR2 SMNVEV (reference sequence).